Listed here are 22 T cell receptor beta chains from one sample, sequenced in a study of blood T cell repertoires in COVID-19 (dated by TCRdb to the early 2020s). Library method: the immunoSEQ multiplex PCR assay. In TCRdb, the immuneACCESS table is reduced to in-frame sequences with V and J assigned. These tables do not hold every clone; where another copy was compared, an unresolved V gene accounts for under half, and the others remain unexplained. This sample has approximately 97,000 clones in its table, and about 85% of those were observed once. The biggest ten clones account for roughly an eighth of the sample. Sequencing was performed on peripheral blood. These receptors were taken from a human donor in a cohort sampled during active COVID-19.

The chain carries TRBV27 and TRBJ2-7; 7 bases agree with TRBD2. Trimming took 5 bases from V and 1 from J; bases not matched to a gene: 14. There are 17 residues in the CDR3. Germline assignment: CDR1 MNHEY and CDR2 SMNVEV (reference sequence). CDR3 loop: CASSVRPSGNLSYEQYF. CDR3 in DNA: TGTGCCAGCAGTGTACGTCCTAGCGGAAATTTGTCCTACGAGCAGTACTTC.

The chain links TRBV9 to TRBJ1-6; D not certain. Germline V gene data show CDR1 as SGDLS and CDR2 as YYNGEE. Trimming took off 3 bases at V and 7 bases at J, with 14 bases between the two ends. The CDR3 has 15 amino acids. CDR3 bases: TGTGCCAGCAGCGGTAGGAAACCGGAGAATTCACCCCTCCACTTT. Amino acid sequence: CASSGRKPENSPLHF.

The rearrangement uses TRBV29-1 and TRBJ2-4; 7 bases are a match to TRBD1. CDR3 length: 12 amino acids. In germline, CDR1 is SQVTM, CDR2 ANQGSEA. The ends lost 7 bases at V and 8 bases at J; junction bases unmatched: 8. In DNA form, the CDR3 reads TGCAGCGCCCGACAGGGTTTAGACATTCAGTACTTC. Translation gives CSARQGLDIQYF.

The CDR3 bases are TGTGCCAGCAGCTCATGGGGCGGTTGGGGCGGCCAAGAGACCCAGTACTTC. Translated, it gives CASSSWGGWGGQETQYF. V gene TRBV5-4 combines with J gene TRBJ2-5; TRBD1 is a possible D gene (5 bases). Germline values: CDR1 SGHNT, CDR2 YYREEE (reference sequence). V was cut by 3 bases and J by 1 base, with 19 bases left in between. The CDR3 sequence is 17 residues long.

The chain links TRBV7-2 to TRBJ1-1; TRBD1 agrees at 7 bases. CDR1 SGHTA and CDR2 FQGNSA come from the germline V gene. CDR3 length equals 14 residues. Trimming cost V 5 bases and J 4 bases; bases outside gene matches: 7. The CDR3 nucleotides read TGTGCCAGCAGCGTAACAGGGGTCGGCACTGAAGCTTTCTTT. Residues: CASSVTGVGTEAFF.

This chain uses TRBV7-9 with TRBJ1-2; the match to TRBD1 covers 9 bases. J gave up 5 bases and V 5 bases, and 12 bases lay outside the gene matches. The CDR3 runs to 16 residues. Germline lookup yields CDR1 SEHNR and CDR2 FQNEAQ (reference sequence). The CDR3 coding sequence is TGTGCCAGCAGCCCGGGACAGGGAGCCCGCTTTTATGGCTACACCTTC. This codes for CASSPGQGARFYGYTF.

This chain uses TRBV5-1 with TRBJ2-1; D is possibly TRBD1 (6 bases). V dropped 1 base and J dropped 3 bases, with 17 bases sitting between them. The CDR3 runs to 17 residues. Germline-derived CDR1 and CDR2 are SGHRS and YFSETQ. This CDR3 reads CASSLYLRLDSYNEQFF. CDR3 nucleotides: TGCGCCAGCAGCTTGTATCTGAGGTTGGACAGCTACAATGAGCAGTTCTTC. Full variable domain (rest looked up from reference TRBV5-1 and TRBJ2-1): KAGVTQTPRYLIKTRGQQVTLSCSPISGHRSVSWYQQTPGQGLQFLFEYFSETQRNKGNFPGRFSGRQFSNSRSEMNVSTLELGDSALYLCASSLYLRLDSYNEQFFGPGTRLTVL.

The chain carries TRBV6-2 or TRBV6-3 and TRBJ2-3, with D unresolved. The germline CDR1 and CDR2 sequences are MNHEY and SVGEGT. The CDR3 runs to 13 residues. V shed 4 bases and J shed 2 bases, with 7 bases lying between them. This CDR3 is CASSWADTDTQYF. CDR3 DNA sequence: TGTGCCAGCAGTTGGGCAGACACAGATACGCAGTATTTT.

The V call is TRBV15, the J call TRBJ2-2, with D perhaps matching TRBD1 (6 bases). V was pared by 5 bases and J by 5 bases, with 18 bases between. The CDR3 is 16 residues long. Germline V lookup: CDR1 LNHNV, CDR2 YYDKDF (reference sequence). CDR3 bases: TGTGCCACCAGCGTGGCCCTGACAGGTCGGACCGGGGAGCTGTTTTTT. Translation: CATSVALTGRTGELFF. Filled out from reference TRBV15 and TRBJ2-2, the complete variable domain reads DAMVIQNPRYQVTQFGKPVTLSCSQTLNHNVMYWYQQKSSQAPKLLFHYYDKDFNNEADTPDNFQSRRPNTSFCFLDIRSPGLGDTAMYLCATSVALTGRTGELFFGEGSRLTVL.

J is TRBJ2-6 and V is TRBV3-1 (or the pseudogene TRBV3-2), with D unresolved. Germline V gene lookup returns CDR1 LGHDT and CDR2 YNNKEL (reference sequence). The CDR3 runs to 15 residues. Trimming removed 3 bases from V and 6 bases from J, with 12 bases in between. The CDR3 sequence is CASSHRLLKANVLTF. CDR3 coding DNA: TGTGCCAGCAGCCATCGACTCCTGAAGGCCAACGTCCTGACTTTC.

The chain carries TRBV3-1 (or the pseudogene TRBV3-2) and TRBJ1-1; D not certain. Per germline, CDR1 LGHDT and CDR2 YNNKEL (reference sequence). The CDR3 is made up of 11 amino acids. V was shortened by 4 bases and J by 4 bases, with 4 bases between the two germline ends. In nucleotides, the CDR3 is TGTGCCAGCAGCCTGGCCACTGAAGCTTTCTTT. Its translation: CASSLATEAFF.

The J gene is TRBJ2-3, the V gene TRBV11-3, with a weak D call TRBD1 (6 bases). The CDR3 totals 14 residues. CDR1 is SGHNT, CDR2 YENEEA, per germline. V was cut by 2 bases and J by 3 bases, with 9 bases left in between. The CDR3 region has the DNA TGTGCCAGCAGCTTACACAGGGCGACAGATACGCAGTATTTT. Translated, it gives CASSLHRATDTQYF.

The V and J genes are TRBV7-9 and TRBJ1-5; 9 bases match TRBD1. Per the germline V gene, CDR1 is SEHNR and CDR2 is FQNEAQ (reference sequence). The CDR3 contains 19 residues. Trimming removed 2 bases from V and 3 bases from J; junction bases left unmatched: 14. CDR3 sequence reads: CASSLFLLGQGENNQPQHF. CDR3 in DNA: TGTGCCAGCAGCTTATTTCTTCTGGGACAGGGTGAAAACAATCAGCCCCAGCATTTT.

The V and J genes are TRBV4-3 and TRBJ2-2, with 7 bases that match TRBD2. Germline-derived CDR1 and CDR2 are LGHNA and YSLEER. This CDR3 has 16 amino acids. The junction had 9 bases not matched to a gene; V was cut back by 5 bases and J by 3 bases. The CDR3 DNA is TGCGCCAGCAGCGTCTTGGCTAGCGGCTACACCGGGGAGCTGTTTTTT. The encoded protein is CASSVLASGYTGELFF.

This clone was detected a few times. The chain links TRBV4-2 to TRBJ2-1; D gene unclear. The CDR3 length is 15 residues. The germline CDR1 and CDR2 sequences are LGHNA and YNFKEQ. V shed 1 base and J shed 0 bases, with 7 bases lying between them. CDR3 sequence (DNA): TGTGCCAGCAGCCAAGGAGTTAGCTCCTACAATGAGCAGTTCTTC. Its protein product is CASSQGVSSYNEQFF.

The rearrangement joins TRBV7-2 to TRBJ2-1, with a tentative D call TRBD1 (6 bases). In germline, CDR1 is SGHTA, CDR2 FQGNSA. CDR3 size: 14 residues. With 6 bases removed from V and 6 bases from J, the gap between germline ends came to 15 bases. The CDR3 loop is CASSIRQARNEQFF. For the CDR3, the DNA is TGTGCCAGCAGTATACGACAGGCTCGCAATGAGCAGTTCTTC. Full variable domain (rest looked up from reference TRBV7-2 and TRBJ2-1): GAGVSQSPSNKVTEKGKDVELRCDPISGHTALYWYRQSLGQGLEFLIYFQGNSAPDKSGLPSDRFSAERTGGSVSTLTIQRTQQEDSAVYLCASSIRQARNEQFFGPGTRLTVL.

This chain links TRBV28 with TRBJ1-6, with unresolved D. The CDR3 is 12 amino acids. The V gene lost 5 bases and the J gene lost 9 bases, with 8 bases spanning the gap. Germline values: CDR1 MDHEN, CDR2 SYDVKM. The CDR3, as DNA: TGTGCCAGCAGTCTCGGTGGTTCACCCCTCCACTTT. Translated, it gives CASSLGGSPLHF. The full variable domain, rest sourced from reference TRBV28 and TRBJ1-6, is DVKVTQSSRYLVKRTGEKVFLECVQDMDHENMFWYRQDPGLGLRLIYFSYDVKMKEKGDIPEGYSVSREKKERFSLILESASTNQTSMYLCASSLGGSPLHFGNGTRLTVT.

This sequence joins TRBV7-2 and TRBJ1-5; the D is unclear. Trimming cost V 3 bases and J 7 bases, with 16 bases left between them. Germline-derived CDR1 and CDR2 are SGHTA and FQGNSA. This CDR3 comprises 15 residues. The CDR3 is CASSLDSAVGQPQHF. DNA for the CDR3: TGTGCCAGCAGCTTGGATTCAGCGGTAGGGCAGCCCCAGCATTTT.

This clone was observed once. The chain has TRBV6-2 or TRBV6-3 and TRBJ1-1, with 8 bases aligning to TRBD1. The germline V gene has CDR1 MNHEY and CDR2 SVGEGT. The CDR3 is made up of 13 amino acids. Trimming took 4 bases from V and 4 from J; bases not matched to a gene: 2. The CDR3 nucleotides are TGTGCCAGCAGTTGGACAGGGTCCACTGAAGCTTTCTTT. The encoded protein is CASSWTGSTEAFF.

The chain employs TRBV19 and TRBJ2-5; TRBD2 agrees at 15 bases. The CDR3 sequence is 17 residues long. J was trimmed by 4 bases and V by 5 bases; bases with no gene match: 8. CDR1 and CDR2 (germline): LNHDA, SQIVND (reference sequence). CDR3 in DNA: TGTGCCAGTAGTGGGGGACTAGCGGGAGGCCGGGGAGAGACCCAGTACTTC. Translation: CASSGGLAGGRGETQYF.

The chain couples TRBV5-6 to TRBJ1-2, with 11 bases aligning to TRBD1. Germline V CDR1 and CDR2: SGHDT, YYEEEE. V trimming: 4 bases; J trimming: 3 bases; junction bases outside the gene matches: 5. The CDR3 has 15 amino acids. The CDR3, as DNA: TGTGCCAGCAGCCCTGGGACAGGGGGGGACTATGGCTACACCTTC. It yields the protein CASSPGTGGDYGYTF.

This clone came up once. J is TRBJ2-2 and V is TRBV24-1, with D tentatively TRBD2 (5 bases). The germline V and J ends were trimmed by 5 bases and 0 bases, with 12 bases remaining between them. The CDR3 loop spans 16 amino acids. Germline V gene lookup returns CDR1 KGHDR and CDR2 SFDVKD. In DNA, the CDR3 is TGTGCCACCAGTGGTGGGGAGAGTACGAACACCGGGGAGCTGTTTTTT. Translating it yields CATSGGESTNTGELFF.